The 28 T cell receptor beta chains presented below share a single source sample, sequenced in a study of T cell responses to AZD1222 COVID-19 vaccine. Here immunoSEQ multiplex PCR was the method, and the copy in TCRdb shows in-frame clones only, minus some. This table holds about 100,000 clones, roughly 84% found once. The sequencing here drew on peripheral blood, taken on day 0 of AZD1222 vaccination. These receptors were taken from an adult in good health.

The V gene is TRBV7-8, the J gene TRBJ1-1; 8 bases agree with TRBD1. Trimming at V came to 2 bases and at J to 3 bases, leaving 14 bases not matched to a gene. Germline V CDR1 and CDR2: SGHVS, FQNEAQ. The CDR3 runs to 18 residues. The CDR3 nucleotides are TGTGCCAGCAGCTTAAGGCGGATATGGGGACAGGCCGACACTGAAGCTTTCTTT. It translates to CASSLRRIWGQADTEAFF.

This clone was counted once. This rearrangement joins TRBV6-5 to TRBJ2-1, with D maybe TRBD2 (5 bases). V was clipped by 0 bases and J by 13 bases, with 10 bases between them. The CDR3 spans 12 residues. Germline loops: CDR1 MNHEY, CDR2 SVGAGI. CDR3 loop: CASSYSAGSQFF. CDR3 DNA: TGTGCCAGCAGTTACTCGGCGGGTTCTCAGTTCTTC.

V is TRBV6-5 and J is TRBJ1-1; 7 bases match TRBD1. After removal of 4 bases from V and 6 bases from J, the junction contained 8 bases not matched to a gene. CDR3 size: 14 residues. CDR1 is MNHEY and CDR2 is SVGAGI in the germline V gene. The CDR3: CASSFGGGEAEAFF. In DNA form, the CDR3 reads TGTGCCAGCAGTTTCGGAGGGGGCGAGGCTGAAGCTTTCTTT.

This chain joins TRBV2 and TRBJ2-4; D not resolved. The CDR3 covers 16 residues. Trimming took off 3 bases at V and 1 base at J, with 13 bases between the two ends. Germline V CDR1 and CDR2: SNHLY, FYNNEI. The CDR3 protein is CASSEAELGAKNIQYF. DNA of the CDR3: TGTGCCAGCAGTGAGGCAGAACTGGGGGCCAAAAACATTCAGTACTTC.

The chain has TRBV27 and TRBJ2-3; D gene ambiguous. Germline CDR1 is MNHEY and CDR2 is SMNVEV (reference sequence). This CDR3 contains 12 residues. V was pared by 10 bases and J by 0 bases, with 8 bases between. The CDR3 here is CATLMSTDTQYF. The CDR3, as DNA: TGTGCCACCCTTATGAGCACAGATACGCAGTATTTT.

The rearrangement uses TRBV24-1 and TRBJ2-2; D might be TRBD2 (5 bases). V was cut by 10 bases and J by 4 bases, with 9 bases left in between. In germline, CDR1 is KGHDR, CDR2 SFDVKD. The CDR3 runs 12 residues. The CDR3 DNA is TGTGCCACGGACCGGGGCACCGGGGAGCTGTTTTTT. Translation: CATDRGTGELFF.

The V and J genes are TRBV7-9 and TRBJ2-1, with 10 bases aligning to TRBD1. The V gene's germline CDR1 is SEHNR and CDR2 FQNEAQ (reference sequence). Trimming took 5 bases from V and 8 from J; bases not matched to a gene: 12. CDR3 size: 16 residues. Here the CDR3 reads CASSHPRDRGSYEQFF. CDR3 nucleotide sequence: TGTGCCAGCAGCCATCCACGGGACAGGGGTTCCTATGAGCAGTTCTTC.

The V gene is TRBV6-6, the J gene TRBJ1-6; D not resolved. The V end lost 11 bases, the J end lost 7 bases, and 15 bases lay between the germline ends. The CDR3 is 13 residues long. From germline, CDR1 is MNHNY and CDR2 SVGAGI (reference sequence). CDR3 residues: CACQTRENSPLHF. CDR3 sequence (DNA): TGTGCCTGCCAAACAAGAGAGAATTCACCCCTCCACTTT.

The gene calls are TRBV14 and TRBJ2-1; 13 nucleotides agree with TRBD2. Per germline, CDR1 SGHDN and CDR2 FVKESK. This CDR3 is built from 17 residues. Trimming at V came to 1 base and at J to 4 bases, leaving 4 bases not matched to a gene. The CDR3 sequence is CASSQVMGLAGYNEQFF. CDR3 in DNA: TGTGCCAGCAGCCAAGTTATGGGACTAGCGGGGTACAATGAGCAGTTCTTC.

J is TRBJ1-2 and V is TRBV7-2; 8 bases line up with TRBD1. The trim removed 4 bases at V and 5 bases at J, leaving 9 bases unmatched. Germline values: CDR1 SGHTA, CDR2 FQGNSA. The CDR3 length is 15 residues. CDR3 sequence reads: CASSSSGTGMYGYTF. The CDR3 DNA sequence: TGTGCCAGCAGCTCATCCGGGACAGGCATGTATGGCTACACCTTC.

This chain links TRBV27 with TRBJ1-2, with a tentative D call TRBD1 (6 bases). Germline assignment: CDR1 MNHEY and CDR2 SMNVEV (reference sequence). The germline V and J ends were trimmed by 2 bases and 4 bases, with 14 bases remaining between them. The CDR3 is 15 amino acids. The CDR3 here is CASSLERGASYGYTF. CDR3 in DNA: TGTGCCAGCAGTTTAGAAAGGGGGGCAAGCTATGGCTACACCTTC.

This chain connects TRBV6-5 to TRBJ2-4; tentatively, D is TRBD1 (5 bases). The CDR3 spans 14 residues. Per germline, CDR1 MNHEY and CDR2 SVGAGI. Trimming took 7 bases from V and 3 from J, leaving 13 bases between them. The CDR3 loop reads CASTTGQGKNIQYF. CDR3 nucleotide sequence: TGTGCCAGCACAACTGGGCAGGGCAAAAACATTCAGTACTTC.

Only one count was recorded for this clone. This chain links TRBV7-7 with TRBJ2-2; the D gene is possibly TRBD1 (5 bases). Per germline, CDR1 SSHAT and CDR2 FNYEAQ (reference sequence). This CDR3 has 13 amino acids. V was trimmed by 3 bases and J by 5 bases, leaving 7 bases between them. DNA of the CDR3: TGTGCCAGCAGCTTCGACAGAACCGGGGAGCTGTTTTTT. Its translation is CASSFDRTGELFF.

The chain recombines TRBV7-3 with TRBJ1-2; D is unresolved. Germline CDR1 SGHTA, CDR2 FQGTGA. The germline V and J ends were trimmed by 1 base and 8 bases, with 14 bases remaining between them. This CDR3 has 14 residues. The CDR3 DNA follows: TGTGCCAGCAGCTTAAGGTCCGTGGGCCGGGGCTACACCTTC. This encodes CASSLRSVGRGYTF.

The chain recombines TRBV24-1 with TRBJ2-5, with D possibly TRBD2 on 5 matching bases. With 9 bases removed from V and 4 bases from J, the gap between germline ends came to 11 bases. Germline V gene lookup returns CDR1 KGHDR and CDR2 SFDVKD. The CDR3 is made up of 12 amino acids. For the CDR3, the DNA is TGTGCCACCGAGGGCCCTACAGAGACCCAGTACTTC. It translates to CATEGPTETQYF.

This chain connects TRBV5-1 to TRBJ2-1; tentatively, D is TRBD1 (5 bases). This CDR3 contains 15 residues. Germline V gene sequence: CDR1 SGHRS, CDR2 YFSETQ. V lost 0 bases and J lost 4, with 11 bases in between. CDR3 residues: CASSLALTAYNEQFF. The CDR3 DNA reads TGCGCCAGCAGCTTGGCTCTGACAGCATACAATGAGCAGTTCTTC.

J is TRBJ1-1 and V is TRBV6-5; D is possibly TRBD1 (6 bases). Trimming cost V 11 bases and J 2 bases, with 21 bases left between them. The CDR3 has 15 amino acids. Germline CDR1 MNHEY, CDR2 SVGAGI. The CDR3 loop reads CASTTGAGANTEAFF. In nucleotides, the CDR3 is TGTGCCTCTACCACCGGGGCAGGGGCTAACACTGAAGCTTTCTTT.

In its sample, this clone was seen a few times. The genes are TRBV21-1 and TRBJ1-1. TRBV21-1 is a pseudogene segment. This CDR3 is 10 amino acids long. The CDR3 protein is CASSKRQAFF. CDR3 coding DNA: TGTGCCAGCAGCAAGCGACAAGCTTTCTTT.

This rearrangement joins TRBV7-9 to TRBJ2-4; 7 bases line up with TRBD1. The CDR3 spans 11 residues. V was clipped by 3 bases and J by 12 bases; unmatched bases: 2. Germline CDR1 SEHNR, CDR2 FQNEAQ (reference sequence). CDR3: CASSLGQSQYF. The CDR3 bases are TGTGCCAGCAGCTTGGGACAGAGTCAGTACTTC.

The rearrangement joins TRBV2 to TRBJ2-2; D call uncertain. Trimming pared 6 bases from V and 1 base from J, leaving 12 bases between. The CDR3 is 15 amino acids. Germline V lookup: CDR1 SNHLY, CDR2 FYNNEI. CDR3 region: CASRQDPGNTGELFF. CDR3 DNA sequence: TGTGCCAGCAGGCAGGACCCGGGGAACACCGGGGAGCTGTTTTTT.

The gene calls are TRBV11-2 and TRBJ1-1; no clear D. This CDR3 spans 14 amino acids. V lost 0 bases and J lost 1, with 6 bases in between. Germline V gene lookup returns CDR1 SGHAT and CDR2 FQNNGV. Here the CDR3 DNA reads TGTGCCAGCAGCTTAGACCGCAGGAACACTGAAGCTTTCTTT. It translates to CASSLDRRNTEAFF.

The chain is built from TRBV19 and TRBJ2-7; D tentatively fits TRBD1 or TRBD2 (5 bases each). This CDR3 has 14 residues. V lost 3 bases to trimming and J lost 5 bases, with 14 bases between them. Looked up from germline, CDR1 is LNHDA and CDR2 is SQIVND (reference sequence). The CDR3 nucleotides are TGTGCCAGTAGTATCCGGGACCCCCCTAACGAGCAGTACTTC. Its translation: CASSIRDPPNEQYF.

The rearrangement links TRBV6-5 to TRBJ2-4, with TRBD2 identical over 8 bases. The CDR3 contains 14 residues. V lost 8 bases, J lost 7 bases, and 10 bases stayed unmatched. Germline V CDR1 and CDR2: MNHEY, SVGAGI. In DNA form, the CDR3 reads TGTGCCAGCTCCCTAGGCACGGGGGGGAACATTCAGTACTTC. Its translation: CASSLGTGGNIQYF.

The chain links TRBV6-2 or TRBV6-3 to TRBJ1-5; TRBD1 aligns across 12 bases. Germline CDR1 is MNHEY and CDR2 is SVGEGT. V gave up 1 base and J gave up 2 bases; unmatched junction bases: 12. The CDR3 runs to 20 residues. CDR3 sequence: CASSYWGQGARSGGNQPQHF. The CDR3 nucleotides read TGTGCCAGCAGTTACTGGGGACAGGGGGCGCGATCTGGTGGCAATCAGCCCCAGCATTTT.

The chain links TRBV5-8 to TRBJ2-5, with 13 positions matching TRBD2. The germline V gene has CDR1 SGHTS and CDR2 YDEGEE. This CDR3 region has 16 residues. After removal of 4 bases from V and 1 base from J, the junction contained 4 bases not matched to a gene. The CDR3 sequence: CASSPRLAGGQETQYF. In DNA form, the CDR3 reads TGTGCCAGCAGCCCCAGACTAGCGGGGGGCCAAGAGACCCAGTACTTC.

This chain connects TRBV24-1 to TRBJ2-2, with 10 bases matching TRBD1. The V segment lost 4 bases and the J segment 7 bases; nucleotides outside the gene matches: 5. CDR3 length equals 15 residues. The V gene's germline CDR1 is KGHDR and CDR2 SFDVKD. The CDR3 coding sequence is TGTGCCACCAGTGACCCGGGACAGGGGCACGGGGAGCTGTTTTTT. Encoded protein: CATSDPGQGHGELFF.

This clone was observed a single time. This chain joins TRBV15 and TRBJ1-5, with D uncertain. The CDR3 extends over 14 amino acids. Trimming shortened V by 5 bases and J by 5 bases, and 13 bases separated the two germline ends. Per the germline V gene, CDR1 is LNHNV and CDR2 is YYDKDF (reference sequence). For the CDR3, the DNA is TGTGCCACCAGCCGCCCCCTGGGAGATCAGCCCCAGCATTTT. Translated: CATSRPLGDQPQHF.

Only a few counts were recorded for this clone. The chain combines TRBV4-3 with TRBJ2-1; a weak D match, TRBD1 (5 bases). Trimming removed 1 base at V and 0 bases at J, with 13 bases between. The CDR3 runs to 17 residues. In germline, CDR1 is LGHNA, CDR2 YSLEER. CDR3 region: CASSQAGALLSYNEQFF. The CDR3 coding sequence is TGCGCCAGCAGCCAAGCTGGGGCGTTACTCTCCTACAATGAGCAGTTCTTC.